This record looks at one T cell receptor beta chain sequence and its context. Its antigen is currently unknown. This sample is part of a study of shared clonotypes between healthy human individuals. The method was immunoSEQ multiplex PCR; TCRdb's version includes in-frame clones alone and lacks a portion of them. Of 2,500,000 or so clones in the sample, over 85% were seen once. There were no recent acute infections or vaccinations among the donors, who were healthy HIV-negative adults. CDR3 length: 14 residues. V was cut by 4 bases and J by 9 bases, with 13 bases left in between. Germline CDR1 is MGHRA and CDR2 is YSYEKL. Findings and limits, study-wide: In the sorted subsets, rarefaction showed sequencing was incomplete despite large depth.

J is TRBJ1-6 and V is TRBV4-1; D gene ambiguous. The clonotype originates from a man aged 18 to 35 in good health. Some clones in this sample may be carry-over from other donors' samples. Sample: naive CD4+ T cells from PBMCs. The subset: CD45RA+ positively selected. CDR3 sequence (DNA): TGCGCCAGCAGCCCAGATCGAAGAAGTTCACCCCTCCACTTT. Residues: CASSPDRRSSPLHF.